This TCR beta chain was recorded in a study of cytomegalovirus exposure and HLA in healthy donors. Primers included in the PCR were 60 Vbeta and 13 Jbeta primers. In the study's own analysis: In a later analysis, 79 million or so unique TCR beta chains included roughly 11 million shared by two or more donors. The table came from immunoSEQ multiplex PCR; TCRdb's copy has only in-frame clones and leaves some out. V, J and clone size derive from that table, while D and trimming were established from the DNA sequence. This table holds roughly 170,000 clones, around four fifths found once. Study observations and caveats: Sequencing likely produced, as an artifact, a cluster of highly shared sequence variants. As confirmed in vitro, a few CMV-associated chains were specific for CMV antigens. The study flagged approximately 180 TCR beta chains as cytomegalovirus-associated.

Trimming took off 6 bases at V and 0 bases at J, with 12 bases between the two ends. CDR3 length: 15 amino acids. Germline loops: CDR1 SGHRS, CDR2 YFSETQ. For this clone: Its cognate antigen is unknown.

The sequence was obtained from a man under 40 in good health and CMV-seronegative. The chain joins TRBV5-1 to TRBJ2-2; D ambiguous. The sequencing sample was made of PBMCs. CDR3 protein: CASTGMAANTGELFF. The CDR3 DNA follows: TGCGCCAGCACTGGTATGGCCGCGAACACCGGGGAGCTGTTTTTT.